The clone carrying this T cell receptor (beta chain) was detected many times. TCR beta CDR3 regions were amplified from RNA. Researchers ran a first-round RT-PCR on the TCR CDR3 using the HTBI primer set. TCRdb analysed the multiplex PCR reads with MiXCR anew, one entry per CDR3 protein. The sample lists about 200,000 distinct CDR3 sequences, around a sixth occurring once. V lost 7 bases to trimming and J lost 0 bases, with 10 bases between them. The length of the CDR3 is 14 residues. Per germline, CDR1 MDHEN and CDR2 SYDVKM. This sample is part of a study of T cells in Graves' hyperthyroidism and ophthalmopathy.

Sequencing input: blood. This receptor was identified in a woman aged 50 to 65 with Graves' hyperthyroidism. V usage is TRBV28 and J usage is TRBJ1-5, with D uncertain. The CDR3 DNA reads as TGTGCCAGCACCATCGTAGTTAGCAATCAGCCCCAGCATTTT. Translated: CASTIVVSNQPQHF. Supplemented by reference TRBV28 and TRBJ1-5, the full variable domain reads DVKVTQSSRYLVKRTGEKVFLECVQDMDHENMFWYRQDPGLGLRLIYFSYDVKMKEKGDIPEGYSVSREKKERFSLILESASTNQTSMYLCASTIVVSNQPQHFGDGTRLSIL.